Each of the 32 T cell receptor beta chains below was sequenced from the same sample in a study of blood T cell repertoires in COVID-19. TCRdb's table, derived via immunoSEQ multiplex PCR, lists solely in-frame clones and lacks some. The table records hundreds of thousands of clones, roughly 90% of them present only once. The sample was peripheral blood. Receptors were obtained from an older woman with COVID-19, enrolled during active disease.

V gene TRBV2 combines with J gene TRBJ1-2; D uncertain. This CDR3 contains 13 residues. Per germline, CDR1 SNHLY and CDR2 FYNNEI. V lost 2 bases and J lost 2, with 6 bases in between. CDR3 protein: CASSENSNYGYTF. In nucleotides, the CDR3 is TGTGCCAGCAGTGAAAACAGCAACTATGGCTACACCTTC.

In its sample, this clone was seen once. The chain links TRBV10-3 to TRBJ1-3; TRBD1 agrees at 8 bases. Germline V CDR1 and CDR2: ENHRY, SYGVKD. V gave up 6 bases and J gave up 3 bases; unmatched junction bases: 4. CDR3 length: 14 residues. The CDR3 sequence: CAIRLQGVGNTIYF. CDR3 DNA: TGTGCCATCAGGCTACAGGGGGTTGGAAACACCATATATTTT.

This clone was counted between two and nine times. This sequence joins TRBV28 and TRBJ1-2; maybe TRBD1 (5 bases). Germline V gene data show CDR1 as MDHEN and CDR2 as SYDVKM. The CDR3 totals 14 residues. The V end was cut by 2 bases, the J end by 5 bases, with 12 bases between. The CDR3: CASSLLQGSYGYTF. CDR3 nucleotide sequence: TGTGCCAGCAGTTTACTCCAGGGTTCGTATGGCTACACCTTC.

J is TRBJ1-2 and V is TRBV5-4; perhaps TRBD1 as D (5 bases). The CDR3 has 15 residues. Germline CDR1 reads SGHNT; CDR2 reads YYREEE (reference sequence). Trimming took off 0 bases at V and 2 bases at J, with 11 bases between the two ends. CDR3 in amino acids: CASSLGEGMNYGYTF. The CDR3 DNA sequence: TGTGCCAGCAGCTTGGGGGAGGGGATGAACTATGGCTACACCTTC.

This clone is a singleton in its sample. CDR3 sequence reads: CASSPSGGSDEQFF. CDR3 sequence (DNA): TGTGCCAGCAGCCCCAGCGGGGGGAGCGATGAGCAGTTCTTC. V is TRBV7-3 and J is TRBJ2-1; 9 nucleotides match TRBD2. Per the germline V gene, CDR1 is SGHTA and CDR2 is FQGTGA. Germline trimming cut 5 bases from V and 8 bases from J; bases unmatched to any gene: 7. The CDR3 is made up of 14 amino acids.

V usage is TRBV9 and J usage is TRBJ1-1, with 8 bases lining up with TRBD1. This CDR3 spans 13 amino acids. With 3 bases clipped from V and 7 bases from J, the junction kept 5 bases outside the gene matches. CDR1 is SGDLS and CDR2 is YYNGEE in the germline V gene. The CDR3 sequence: CASSAQGAGEAFF. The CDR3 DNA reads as TGTGCCAGCAGCGCCCAGGGGGCTGGTGAAGCTTTCTTT.

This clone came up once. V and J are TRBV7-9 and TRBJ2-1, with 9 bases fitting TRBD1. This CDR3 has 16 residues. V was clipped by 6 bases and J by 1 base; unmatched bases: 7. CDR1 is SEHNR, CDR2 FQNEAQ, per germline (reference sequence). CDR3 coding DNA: TGTGCCAGCAGAAATACAGGGGGCGAGTCCTACAATGAGCAGTTCTTC. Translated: CASRNTGGESYNEQFF. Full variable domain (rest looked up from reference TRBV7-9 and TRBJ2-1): DTGVSQNPRHKITKRGQNVTFRCDPISEHNRLYWYRQTLGQGPEFLTYFQNEAQLEKSRLLSDRFSAERPKGSFSTLEIQRTEQGDSAMYLCASRNTGGESYNEQFFGPGTRLTVL.

The CDR3 sequence: CASSSGTGPYGYTF. CDR3 coding DNA: TGCGCCAGCAGCTCAGGGACAGGCCCCTATGGCTACACCTTC. The chain carries TRBV5-1 and TRBJ1-2; TRBD1 matches at 8 bases. The CDR3 spans 14 residues. Per germline, CDR1 SGHRS and CDR2 YFSETQ. With V trimmed by 3 bases and J by 4 bases, 5 bases remained unmatched.

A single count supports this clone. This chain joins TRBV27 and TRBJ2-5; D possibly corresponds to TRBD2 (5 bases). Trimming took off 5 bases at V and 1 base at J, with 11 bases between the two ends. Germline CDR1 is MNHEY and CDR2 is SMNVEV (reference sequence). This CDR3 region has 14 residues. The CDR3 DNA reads TGTGCCAGCAGTCCGGGGTTGGGCCAAGAGACCCAGTACTTC. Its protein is CASSPGLGQETQYF.

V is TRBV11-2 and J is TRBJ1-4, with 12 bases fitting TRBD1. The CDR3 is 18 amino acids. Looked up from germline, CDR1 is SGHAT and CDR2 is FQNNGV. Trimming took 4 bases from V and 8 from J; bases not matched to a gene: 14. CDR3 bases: TGTGCCAGCAGCTCCTTAACGGGACAGGGGGCGTTGGGGGAAAAACTGTTTTTT. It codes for CASSSLTGQGALGEKLFF. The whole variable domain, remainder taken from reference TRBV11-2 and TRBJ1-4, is EAGVAQSPRYKIIEKRQSVAFWCNPISGHATLYWYQQILGQGPKLLIQFQNNGVVDDSQLPKDRFSAERLKGVDSTLKIQPAKLEDSAVYLCASSSLTGQGALGEKLFFGSGTQLSVL.

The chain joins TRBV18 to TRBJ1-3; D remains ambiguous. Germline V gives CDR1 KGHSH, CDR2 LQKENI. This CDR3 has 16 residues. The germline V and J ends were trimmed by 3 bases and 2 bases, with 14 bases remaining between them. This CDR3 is CASSPPGRGAGNTIYF. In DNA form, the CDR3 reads TGTGCCAGCTCACCCCCTGGTCGGGGTGCTGGAAACACCATATATTTT.

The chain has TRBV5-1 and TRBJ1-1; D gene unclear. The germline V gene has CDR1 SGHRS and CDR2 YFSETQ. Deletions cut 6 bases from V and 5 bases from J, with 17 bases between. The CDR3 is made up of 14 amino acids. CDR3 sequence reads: CASIQSPIMTEAFF. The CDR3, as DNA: TGCGCCAGCATACAGTCCCCTATTATGACTGAAGCTTTCTTT.

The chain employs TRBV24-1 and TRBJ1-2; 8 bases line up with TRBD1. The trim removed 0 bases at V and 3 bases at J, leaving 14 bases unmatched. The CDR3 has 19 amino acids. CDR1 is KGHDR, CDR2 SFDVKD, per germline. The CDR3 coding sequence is TGTGCCACCAGTGATTTGCGGGTCGGACAGGGTGAATTTTACTATGGCTACACCTTC. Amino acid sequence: CATSDLRVGQGEFYYGYTF.

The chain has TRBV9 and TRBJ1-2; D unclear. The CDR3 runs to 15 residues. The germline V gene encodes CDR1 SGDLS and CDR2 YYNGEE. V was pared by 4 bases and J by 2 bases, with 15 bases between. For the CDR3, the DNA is TGTGCCAGCAGCTCCGGGCGGGTGGGAAACTATGGCTACACCTTC. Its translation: CASSSGRVGNYGYTF.

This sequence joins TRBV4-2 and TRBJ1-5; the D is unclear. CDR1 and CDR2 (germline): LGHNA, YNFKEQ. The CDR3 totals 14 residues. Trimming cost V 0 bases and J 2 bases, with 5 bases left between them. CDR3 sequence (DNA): TGTGCCAGCAGCCAAGAGCAGGGCAATCAGCCCCAGCATTTT. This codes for CASSQEQGNQPQHF.

Written as DNA, the CDR3 is TGTGCCAGCAGATGGGGCGCGACGAATGAAAAACTGTTTTTT. This encodes CASRWGATNEKLFF. The chain links TRBV6-6 to TRBJ1-4, with a weak D call TRBD1 (5 bases). V lost 6 bases to trimming and J lost 5 bases, with 13 bases between them. Germline V CDR1 and CDR2: MNHNY, SVGAGI (reference sequence). The length of the CDR3 is 14 residues.

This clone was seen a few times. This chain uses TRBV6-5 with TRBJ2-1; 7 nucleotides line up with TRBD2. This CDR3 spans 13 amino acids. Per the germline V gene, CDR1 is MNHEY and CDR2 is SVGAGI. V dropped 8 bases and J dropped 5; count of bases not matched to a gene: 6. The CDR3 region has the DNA TGTGCCAGCCGGGCTAGCGGAAACAATGAGCAGTTCTTC. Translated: CASRASGNNEQFF.

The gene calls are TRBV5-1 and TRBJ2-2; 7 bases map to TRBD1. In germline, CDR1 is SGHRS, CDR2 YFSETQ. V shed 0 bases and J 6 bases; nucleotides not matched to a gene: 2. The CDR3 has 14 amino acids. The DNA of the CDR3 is TGCGCCAGCAGCTTGGCGCAGGGGGCCGGGGAGCTGTTTTTT. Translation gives CASSLAQGAGELFF.

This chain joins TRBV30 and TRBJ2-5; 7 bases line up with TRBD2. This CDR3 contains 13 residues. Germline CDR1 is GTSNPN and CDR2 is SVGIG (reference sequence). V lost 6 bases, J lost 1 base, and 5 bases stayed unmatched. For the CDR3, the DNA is TGTGCCTGCTCCGGGGGGTCCCAAGAGACCCAGTACTTC. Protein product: CACSGGSQETQYF.

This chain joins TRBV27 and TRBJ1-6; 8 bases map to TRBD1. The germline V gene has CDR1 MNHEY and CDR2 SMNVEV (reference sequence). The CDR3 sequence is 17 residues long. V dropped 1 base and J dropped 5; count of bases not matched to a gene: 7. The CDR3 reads CASSLWGGQGDNSPLHF. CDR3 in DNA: TGTGCCAGCAGTTTATGGGGAGGACAGGGAGATAATTCACCCCTCCACTTT.

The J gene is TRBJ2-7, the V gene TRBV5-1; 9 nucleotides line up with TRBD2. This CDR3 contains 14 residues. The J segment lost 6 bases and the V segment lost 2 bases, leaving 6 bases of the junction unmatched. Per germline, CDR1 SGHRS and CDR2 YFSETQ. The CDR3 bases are TGCGCCAGCAGCTTCGGCGGGGGGGTAGCCGAGCAGTACTTC. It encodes CASSFGGGVAEQYF.

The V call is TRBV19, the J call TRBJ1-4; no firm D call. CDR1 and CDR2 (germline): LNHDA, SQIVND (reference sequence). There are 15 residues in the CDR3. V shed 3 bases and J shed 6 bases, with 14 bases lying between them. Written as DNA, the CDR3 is TGTGCCAGTAGTATCCCGACCAGGTCGGATGAAAAACTGTTTTTT. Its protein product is CASSIPTRSDEKLFF.

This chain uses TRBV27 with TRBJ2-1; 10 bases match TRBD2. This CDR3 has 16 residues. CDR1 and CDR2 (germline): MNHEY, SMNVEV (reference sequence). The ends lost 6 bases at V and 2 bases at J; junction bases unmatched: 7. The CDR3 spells CASRSGGALTYNEQFF. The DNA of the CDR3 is TGTGCCAGCAGGAGCGGGGGGGCCTTAACCTACAATGAGCAGTTCTTC.

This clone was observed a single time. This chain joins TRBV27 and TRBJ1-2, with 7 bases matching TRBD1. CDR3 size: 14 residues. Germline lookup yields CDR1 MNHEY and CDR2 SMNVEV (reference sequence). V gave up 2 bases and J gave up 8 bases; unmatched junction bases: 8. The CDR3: CASSLTAGGKGYTF. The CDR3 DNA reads TGTGCCAGCAGTTTAACGGCAGGGGGTAAGGGCTACACCTTC.

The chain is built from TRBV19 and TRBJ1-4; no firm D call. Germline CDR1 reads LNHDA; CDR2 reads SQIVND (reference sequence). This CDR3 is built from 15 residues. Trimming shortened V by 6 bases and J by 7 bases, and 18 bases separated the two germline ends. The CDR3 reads CASSNNGLFGEKLFF. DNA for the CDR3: TGTGCCAGTAGCAACAATGGACTCTTCGGTGAAAAACTGTTTTTT.

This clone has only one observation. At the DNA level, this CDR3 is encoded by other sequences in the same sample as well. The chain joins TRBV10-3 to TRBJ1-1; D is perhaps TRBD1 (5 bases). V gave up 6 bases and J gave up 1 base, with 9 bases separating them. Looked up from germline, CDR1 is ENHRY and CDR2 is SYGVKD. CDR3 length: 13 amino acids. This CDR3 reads CAIRSGQNTEAFF. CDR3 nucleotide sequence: TGTGCCATCAGGTCCGGACAGAACACTGAAGCTTTCTTT.

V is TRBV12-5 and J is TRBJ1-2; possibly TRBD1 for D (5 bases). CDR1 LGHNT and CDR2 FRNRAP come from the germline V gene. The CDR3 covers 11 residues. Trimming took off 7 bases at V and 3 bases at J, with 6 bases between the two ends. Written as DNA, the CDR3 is TGTGCTAGTGCCAGGGACTATGGCTACACCTTC. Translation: CASARDYGYTF.

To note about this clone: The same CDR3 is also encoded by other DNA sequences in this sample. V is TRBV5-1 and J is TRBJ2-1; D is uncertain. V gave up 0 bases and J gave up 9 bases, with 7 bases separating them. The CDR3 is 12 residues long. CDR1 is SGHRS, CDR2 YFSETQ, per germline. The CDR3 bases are TGCGCCAGCAGCTTGGAGCGCAGTGAGCAGTTCTTC. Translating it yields CASSLERSEQFF.

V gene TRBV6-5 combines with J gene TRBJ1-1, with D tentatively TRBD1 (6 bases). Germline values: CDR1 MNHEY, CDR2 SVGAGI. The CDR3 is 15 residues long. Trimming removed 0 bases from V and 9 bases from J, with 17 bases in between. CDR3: CASSYSAAGQGKAFF. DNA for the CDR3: TGTGCCAGCAGTTACTCGGCGGCAGGGCAGGGGAAAGCTTTCTTT.

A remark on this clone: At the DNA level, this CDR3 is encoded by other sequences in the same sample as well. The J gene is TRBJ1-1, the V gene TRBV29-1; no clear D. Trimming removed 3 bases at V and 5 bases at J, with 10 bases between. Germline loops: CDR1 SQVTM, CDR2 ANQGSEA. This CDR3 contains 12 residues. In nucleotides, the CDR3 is TGCAGCGTTGAGAAGGGAGGGACTGAAGCTTTCTTT. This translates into CSVEKGGTEAFF.

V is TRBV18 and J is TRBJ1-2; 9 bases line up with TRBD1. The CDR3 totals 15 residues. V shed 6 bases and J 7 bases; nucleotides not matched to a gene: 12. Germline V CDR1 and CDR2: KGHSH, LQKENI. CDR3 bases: TGTGCCAGCTCGTCCGGGACAGGGAGAGAATCTGGCTACACCTTC. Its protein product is CASSSGTGRESGYTF.

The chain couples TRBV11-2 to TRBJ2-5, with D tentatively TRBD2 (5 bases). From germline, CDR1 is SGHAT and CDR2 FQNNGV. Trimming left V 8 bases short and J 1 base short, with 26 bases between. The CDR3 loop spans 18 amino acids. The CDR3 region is CASAKRTSGSKAQETQYF. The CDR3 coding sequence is TGTGCCAGCGCGAAAAGGACGTCGGGGTCTAAAGCCCAAGAGACCCAGTACTTC. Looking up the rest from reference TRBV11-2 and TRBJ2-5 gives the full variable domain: EAGVAQSPRYKIIEKRQSVAFWCNPISGHATLYWYQQILGQGPKLLIQFQNNGVVDDSQLPKDRFSAERLKGVDSTLKIQPAKLEDSAVYLCASAKRTSGSKAQETQYFGPGTRLLVL.